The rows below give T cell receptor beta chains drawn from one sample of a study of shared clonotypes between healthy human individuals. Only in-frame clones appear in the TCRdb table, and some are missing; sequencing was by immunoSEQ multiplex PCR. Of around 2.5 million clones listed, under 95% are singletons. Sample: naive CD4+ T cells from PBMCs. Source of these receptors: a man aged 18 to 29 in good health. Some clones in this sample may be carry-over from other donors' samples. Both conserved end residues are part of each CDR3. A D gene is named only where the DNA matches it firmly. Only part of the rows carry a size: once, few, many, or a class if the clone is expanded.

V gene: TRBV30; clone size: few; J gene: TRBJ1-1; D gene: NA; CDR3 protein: CALRGNTEAFF; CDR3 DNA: TGTGCCTTGAGGGGGAACACTGAAGCTTTCTTT
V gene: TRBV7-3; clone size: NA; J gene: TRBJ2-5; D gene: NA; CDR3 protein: CASSRGPLETQYF; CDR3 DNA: TGTGCCAGCAGCCGTGGGCCCCTAGAGACCCAGTACTTC
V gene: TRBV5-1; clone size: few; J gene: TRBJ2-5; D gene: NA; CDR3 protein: CASSFGGDQETQYF; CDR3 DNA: TGCGCCAGCAGCTTTGGCGGGGACCAAGAGACCCAGTACTTC
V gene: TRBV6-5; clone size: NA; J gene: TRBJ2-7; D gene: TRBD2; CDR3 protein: CASSYRLAGTSYEQYF; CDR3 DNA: TGTGCCAGCAGTTACCGACTAGCGGGGACCTCCTACGAGCAGTACTTC
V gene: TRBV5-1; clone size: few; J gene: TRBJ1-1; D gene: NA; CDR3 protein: CASSFAEGDTEAFF; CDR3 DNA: TGCGCCAGCAGCTTCGCCGAAGGGGACACTGAAGCTTTCTTT
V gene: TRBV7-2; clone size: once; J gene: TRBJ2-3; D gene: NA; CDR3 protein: CASSLRPGRSTDTQYF; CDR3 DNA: TGTGCCAGCAGCTTAAGGCCGGGACGATCCACAGATACGCAGTATTTT
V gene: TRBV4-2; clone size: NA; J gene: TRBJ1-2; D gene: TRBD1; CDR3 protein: CASSQTRQGGGYGYTF; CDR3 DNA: TGTGCCAGCAGCCAAACCAGACAGGGCGGGGGCTATGGCTACACCTTC
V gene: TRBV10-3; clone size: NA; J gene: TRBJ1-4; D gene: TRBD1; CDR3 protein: CAISEGQGRAEKLFF; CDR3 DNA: TGTGCCATCAGTGAGGGACAGGGCCGGGCTGAAAAACTGTTTTTT
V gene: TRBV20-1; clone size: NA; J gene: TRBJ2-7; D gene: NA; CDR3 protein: CTTRSSYEQYF; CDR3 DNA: TGCACGACTCGTAGCTCCTACGAGCAGTACTTC
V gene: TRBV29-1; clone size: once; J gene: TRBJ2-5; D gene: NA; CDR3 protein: CSVLRTEETQYF; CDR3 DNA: TGCAGCGTGTTACGGACCGAAGAGACCCAGTACTTC
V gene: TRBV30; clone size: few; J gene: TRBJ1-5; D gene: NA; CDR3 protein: CAWTPSGFGQPQHF; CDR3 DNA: TGTGCCTGGACCCCTTCTGGGTTCGGCCAGCCCCAGCATTTT
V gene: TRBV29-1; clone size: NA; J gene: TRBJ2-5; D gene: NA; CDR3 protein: CSVGGHQQETQYF; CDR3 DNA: TGCAGCGTTGGTGGACACCAACAAGAGACCCAGTACTTC
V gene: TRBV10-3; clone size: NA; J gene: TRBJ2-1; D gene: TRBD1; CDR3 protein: CAISTTTGQNEQFF; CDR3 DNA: TGTGCCATCAGTACCACGACAGGGCAAAATGAGCAGTTCTTC
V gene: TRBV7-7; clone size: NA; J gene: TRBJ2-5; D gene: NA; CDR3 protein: CASSSQRGSETQYF; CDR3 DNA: TGTGCCAGCAGCTCCCAGAGGGGTTCCGAGACCCAGTACTTC
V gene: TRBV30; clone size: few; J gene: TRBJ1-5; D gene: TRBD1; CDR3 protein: CAWGQGGNQPQHF; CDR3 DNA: TGTGCCTGGGGACAGGGAGGTAATCAGCCCCAGCATTTT
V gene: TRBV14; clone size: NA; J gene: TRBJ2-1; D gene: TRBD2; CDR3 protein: CASSHYGRATNEQFF; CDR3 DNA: TGTGCCAGCAGCCACTACGGGAGGGCCACCAATGAGCAGTTCTTC
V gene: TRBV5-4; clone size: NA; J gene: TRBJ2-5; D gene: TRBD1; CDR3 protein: CASSFMTGGWETQYF; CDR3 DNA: TGTGCCAGCAGCTTTATGACAGGGGGCTGGGAGACCCAGTACTTC
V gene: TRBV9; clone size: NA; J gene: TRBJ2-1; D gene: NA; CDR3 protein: CASSASRVPYNEQFF; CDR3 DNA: TGTGCCAGCAGCGCATCGAGGGTCCCCTACAATGAGCAGTTCTTC
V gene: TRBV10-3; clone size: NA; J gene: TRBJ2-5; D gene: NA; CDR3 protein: CAISQHQETQYF; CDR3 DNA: TGTGCCATCAGTCAGCACCAAGAGACCCAGTACTTC
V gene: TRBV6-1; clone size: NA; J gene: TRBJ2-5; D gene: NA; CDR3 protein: CASSVGGQETQYF; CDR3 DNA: TGTGCCAGCAGTGTTGGGGGCCAAGAGACCCAGTACTTC
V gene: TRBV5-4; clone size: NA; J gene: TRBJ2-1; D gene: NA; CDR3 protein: CASSLGVAASRNEQFF; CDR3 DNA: TGTGCCAGCAGCTTGGGGGTAGCGGCCAGCCGCAATGAGCAGTTCTTC
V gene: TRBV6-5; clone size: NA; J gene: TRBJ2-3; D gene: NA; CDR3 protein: CASSQGPDTQYF; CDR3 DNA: TGTGCCAGCTCTCAGGGACCAGATACGCAGTATTTT
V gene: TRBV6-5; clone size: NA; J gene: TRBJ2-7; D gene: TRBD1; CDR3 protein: CASSNGQGYYEQYF; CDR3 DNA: TGTGCCAGCAGTAACGGACAGGGCTACTACGAGCAGTACTTC
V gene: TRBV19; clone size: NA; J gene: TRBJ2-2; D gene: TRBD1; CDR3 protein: CASTPDRAVAGELFF; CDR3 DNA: TGTGCCAGTACCCCTGACAGGGCCGTCGCCGGGGAGCTGTTTTTT
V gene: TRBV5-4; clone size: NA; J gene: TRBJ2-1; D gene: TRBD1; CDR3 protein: CASSLANYRGNEQFF; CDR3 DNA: TGTGCCAGCAGCCTGGCAAATTACAGGGGAAATGAGCAGTTCTTC
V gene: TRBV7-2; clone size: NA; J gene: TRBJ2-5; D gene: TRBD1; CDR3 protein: CASSSYRGRETQYF; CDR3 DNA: TGTGCCAGCAGCTCCTACAGGGGCCGAGAGACCCAGTACTTC
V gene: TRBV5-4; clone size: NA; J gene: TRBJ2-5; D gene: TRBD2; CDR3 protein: CASSSPGPGGGETQYF; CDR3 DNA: TGTGCCAGCAGCTCCCCAGGACCGGGAGGAGGAGAGACCCAGTACTTC
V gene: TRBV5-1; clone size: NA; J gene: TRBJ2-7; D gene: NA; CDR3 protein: CASGKSGATAYEQYF; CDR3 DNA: TGCGCCAGCGGAAAATCCGGGGCCACCGCCTACGAGCAGTACTTC
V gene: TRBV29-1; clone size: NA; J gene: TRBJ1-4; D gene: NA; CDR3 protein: CSVQTTMGEEKLFF; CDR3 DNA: TGCAGCGTCCAGACCACTATGGGGGAAGAAAAACTGTTTTTT
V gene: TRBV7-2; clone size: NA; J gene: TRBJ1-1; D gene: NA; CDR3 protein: CASSLVGPTEAFF; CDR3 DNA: TGTGCCAGCAGCTTAGTTGGGCCCACTGAAGCTTTCTTT
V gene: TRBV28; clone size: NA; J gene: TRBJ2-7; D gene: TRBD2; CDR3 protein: CASRPSALAVSYEQYF; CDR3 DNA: TGTGCCAGCAGACCCTCTGCCCTAGCGGTCTCCTACGAGCAGTACTTC
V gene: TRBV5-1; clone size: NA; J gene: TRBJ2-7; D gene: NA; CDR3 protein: CASKLSDLGEQYF; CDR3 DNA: TGCGCCAGCAAACTATCCGACTTAGGGGAGCAGTACTTC
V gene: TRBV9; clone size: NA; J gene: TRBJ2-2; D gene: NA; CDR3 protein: CASSGHSESGELFF; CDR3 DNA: TGTGCCAGCAGCGGCCACTCAGAGTCCGGGGAGCTGTTTTTT
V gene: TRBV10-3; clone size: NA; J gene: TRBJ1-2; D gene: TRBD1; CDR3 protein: CATGTGEIYGYTF; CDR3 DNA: TGTGCCACCGGGACAGGGGAGATCTATGGCTACACCTTC
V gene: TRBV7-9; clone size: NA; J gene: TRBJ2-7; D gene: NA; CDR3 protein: CASSLALGGYEQYF; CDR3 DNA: TGTGCCAGCAGCTTAGCGTTGGGGGGTTACGAGCAGTACTTC
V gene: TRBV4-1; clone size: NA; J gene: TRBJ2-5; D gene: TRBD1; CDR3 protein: CASSLGQAGETQYF; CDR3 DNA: TGCGCCAGCAGCCTGGGACAGGCAGGAGAGACCCAGTACTTC
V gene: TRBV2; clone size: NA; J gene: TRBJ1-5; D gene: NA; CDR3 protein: CASSRTANQPQHF; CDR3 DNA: TGTGCCAGCAGTAGGACAGCAAATCAGCCCCAGCATTTT
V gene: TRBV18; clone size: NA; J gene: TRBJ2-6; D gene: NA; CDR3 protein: CASSPVVGAGANVLTF; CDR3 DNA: TGTGCCAGCTCACCAGTTGTCGGGGCTGGGGCCAACGTCCTGACTTTC
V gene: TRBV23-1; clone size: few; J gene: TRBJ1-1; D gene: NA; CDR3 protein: CASSQIGPGCNTEAFF; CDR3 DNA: TGCGCCAGCAGTCAAATAGGGCCGGGGTGTAACACTGAAGCTTTCTTT
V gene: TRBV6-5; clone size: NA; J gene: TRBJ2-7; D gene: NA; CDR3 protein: CASSPALRPVYEQYF; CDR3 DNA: TGTGCCAGCAGTCCGGCTTTACGTCCGGTTTACGAGCAGTACTTC
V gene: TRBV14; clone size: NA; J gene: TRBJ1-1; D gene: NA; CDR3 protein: CASSQNLGFVNTEAFF; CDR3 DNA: TGTGCCAGCAGCCAAAATTTAGGGTTCGTGAACACTGAAGCTTTCTTT
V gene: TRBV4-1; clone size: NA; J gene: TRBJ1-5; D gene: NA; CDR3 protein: CASSRQQGYQPQHF; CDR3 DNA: TGCGCCAGCAGCCGGCAACAGGGATATCAGCCCCAGCATTTT
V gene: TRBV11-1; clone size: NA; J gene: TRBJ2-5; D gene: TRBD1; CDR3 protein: CASSFGQGRVETQYF; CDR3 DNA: TGTGCCAGCAGCTTTGGACAGGGCAGGGTGGAGACCCAGTACTTC
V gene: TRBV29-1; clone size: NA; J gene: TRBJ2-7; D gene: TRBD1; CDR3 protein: CSVAETGTGSYEQYF; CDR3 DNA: TGCAGCGTTGCGGAGACCGGGACAGGGTCCTACGAGCAGTACTTC
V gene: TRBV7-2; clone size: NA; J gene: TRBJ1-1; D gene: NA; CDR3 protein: CASSQGPDRARAFF; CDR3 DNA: TGTGCCAGCAGCCAGGGGCCCGACAGAGCGAGAGCTTTCTTT
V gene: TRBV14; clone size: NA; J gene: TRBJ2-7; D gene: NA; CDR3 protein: CASSPGLVDTYEQYF; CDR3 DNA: TGTGCCAGCAGCCCGGGACTCGTCGATACCTACGAGCAGTACTTC
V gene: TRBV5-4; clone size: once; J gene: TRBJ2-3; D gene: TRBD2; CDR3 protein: CASSRTSGSQATQYF; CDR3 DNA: TGTGCCAGCAGTCGGACTAGCGGGAGTCAAGCTACGCAGTATTTT
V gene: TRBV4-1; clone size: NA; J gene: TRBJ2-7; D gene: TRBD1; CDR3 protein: CASSQDGGFRDSHEQCF; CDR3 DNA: TGCGCCAGCAGCCAAGATGGGGGATTCCGGGACAGCCACGAGCAGTGCTTC
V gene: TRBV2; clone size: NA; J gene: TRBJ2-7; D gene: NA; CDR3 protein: CASSDQGLGYEQYF; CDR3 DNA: TGTGCCAGCAGTGATCAGGGGTTAGGGTACGAGCAGTACTTC
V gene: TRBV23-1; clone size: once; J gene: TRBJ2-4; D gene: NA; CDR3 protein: CASSHKTGSLAKNIQYF; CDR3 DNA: TGCGCCAGCAGTCATAAGACAGGTTCTTTAGCCAAAAACATTCAGTACTTC
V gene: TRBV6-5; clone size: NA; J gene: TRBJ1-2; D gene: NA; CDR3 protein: CASTGTENYGYTF; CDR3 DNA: TGTGCCAGCACCGGGACGGAAAACTATGGCTACACCTTC